This entry features one TCR beta chain sequence. Looked up from germline, CDR1 is SGHTS and CDR2 is YDEGEE. This CDR3 region has 13 residues. V lost 3 bases, J lost 5 bases, and 12 bases lay in between. Under the authors' procedure: Cell counts per sample came from amplifying reference gene primers. The repertoire was sequenced with immunoSEQ multiplex PCR; TCRdb's copy has only in-frame clones and lacks some. The V and J calls and the clone size are those of that table, but D and trimming were determined from the DNA. The sample holds about 97,000 clones, over 85% seen once. This specimen comes from a study of blood T cell repertoires in COVID-19. Study-level information: The origin of the acute and convalescent COVID-19 samples was the United States, Italy and Spain. T cells, B-cell-depleted T cells, or PBMCs supplied cDNA or gDNA.

Patients of the Seattle cohort, enrolled during active infection, were followed longitudinally. What was sequenced was peripheral blood. The chain links TRBV5-8 to TRBJ2-7; no clear D gene. This TCR was sampled from a woman aged 45-65 years with COVID-19, enrolled during active disease. Here the CDR3 DNA reads TGTGCCAGCAGCTCGTTTGCGTTCGACGAGCAGTACTTC. Its protein is CASSSFAFDEQYF. Using reference TRBV5-8 and TRBJ2-7 for the parts outside the CDR3, the full variable domain is EAGVTQSPTHLIKTRGQQATLRCSPISGHTSVYWYQQALGLGLQFLLWYDEGEERNRGNFPPRFSGRQFPNYSSELNVNALELEDSALYLCASSSFAFDEQYFGPGTRLTVT.